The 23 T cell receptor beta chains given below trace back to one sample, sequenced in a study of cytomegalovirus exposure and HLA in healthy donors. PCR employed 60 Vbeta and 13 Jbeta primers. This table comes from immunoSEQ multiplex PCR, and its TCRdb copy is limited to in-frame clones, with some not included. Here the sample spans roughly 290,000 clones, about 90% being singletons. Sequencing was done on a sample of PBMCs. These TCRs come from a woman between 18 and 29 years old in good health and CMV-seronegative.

The CDR3 DNA sequence: TGCGCCAGCAGCTTATCTGGTTCGGGGGGCGATCGCACTGAAGCTTTCTTT. It is translated as CASSLSGSGGDRTEAFF. This sequence joins TRBV5-1 and TRBJ1-1; a weak D match, TRBD1 (6 bases). Germline V CDR1 and CDR2: SGHRS, YFSETQ. The CDR3 runs 17 residues. V was clipped by 2 bases and J by 4 bases, with 21 bases between them.

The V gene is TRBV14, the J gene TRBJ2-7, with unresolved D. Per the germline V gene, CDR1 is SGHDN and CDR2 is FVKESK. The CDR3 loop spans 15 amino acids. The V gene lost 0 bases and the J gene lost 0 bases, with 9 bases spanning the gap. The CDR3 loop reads CASSQDNGDSYEQYF. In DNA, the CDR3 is TGTGCCAGCAGCCAAGATAACGGTGACTCCTACGAGCAGTACTTC.

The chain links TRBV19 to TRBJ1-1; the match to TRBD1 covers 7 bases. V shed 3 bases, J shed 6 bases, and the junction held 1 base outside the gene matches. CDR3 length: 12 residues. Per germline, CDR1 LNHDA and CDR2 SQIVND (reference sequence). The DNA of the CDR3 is TGTGCCAGTAGTATTACAGGGGCTGAAGCTTTCTTT. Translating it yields CASSITGAEAFF.

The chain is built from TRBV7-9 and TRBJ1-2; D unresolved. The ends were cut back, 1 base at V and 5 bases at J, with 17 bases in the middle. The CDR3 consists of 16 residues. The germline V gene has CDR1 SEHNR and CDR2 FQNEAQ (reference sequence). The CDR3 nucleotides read TGTGCCAGCAGCTTAGGAGGAATGCTTGACCCTTATGGCTACACCTTC. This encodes CASSLGGMLDPYGYTF.

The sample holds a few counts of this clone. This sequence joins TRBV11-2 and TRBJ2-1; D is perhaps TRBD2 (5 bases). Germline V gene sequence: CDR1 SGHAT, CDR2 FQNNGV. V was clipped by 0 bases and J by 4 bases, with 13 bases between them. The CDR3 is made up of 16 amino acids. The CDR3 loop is CASSLDRRGPYNEQFF. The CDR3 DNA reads TGTGCCAGCAGCTTAGATAGGCGCGGGCCTTACAATGAGCAGTTCTTC.

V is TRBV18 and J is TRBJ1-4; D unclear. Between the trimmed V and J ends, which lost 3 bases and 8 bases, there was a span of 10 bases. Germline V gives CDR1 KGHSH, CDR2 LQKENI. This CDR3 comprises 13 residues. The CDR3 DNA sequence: TGTGCCAGCTCACCGCCTACAGCCGAAAAACTGTTTTTT. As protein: CASSPPTAEKLFF. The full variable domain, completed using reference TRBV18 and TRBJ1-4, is NAGVMQNPRHLVRRRGQEARLRCSPMKGHSHVYWYRQLPEEGLKFMVYLQKENIIDESGMPKERFSAEFPKEGPSILRIQQVVRGDSAAYFCASSPPTAEKLFFGSGTQLSVL.

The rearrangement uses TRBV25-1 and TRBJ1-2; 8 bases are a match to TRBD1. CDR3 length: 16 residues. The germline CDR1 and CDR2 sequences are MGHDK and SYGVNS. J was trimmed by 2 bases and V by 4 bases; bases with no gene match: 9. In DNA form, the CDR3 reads TGTGCCAGCAGTGCCACCACCTGGACAGGGAACTATGGCTACACCTTC. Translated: CASSATTWTGNYGYTF.

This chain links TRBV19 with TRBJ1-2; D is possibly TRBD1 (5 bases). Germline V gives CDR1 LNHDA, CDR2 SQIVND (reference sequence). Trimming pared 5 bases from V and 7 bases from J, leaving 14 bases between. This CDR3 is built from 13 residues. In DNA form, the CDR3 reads TGTGCCAGTAGTCCGGACAACTATGGTGGCTACACCTTC. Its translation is CASSPDNYGGYTF.

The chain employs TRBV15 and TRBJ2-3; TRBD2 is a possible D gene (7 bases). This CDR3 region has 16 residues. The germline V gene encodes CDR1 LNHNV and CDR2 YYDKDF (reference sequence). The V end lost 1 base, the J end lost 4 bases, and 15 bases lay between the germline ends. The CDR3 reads CATSRVGGGYPDTQYF. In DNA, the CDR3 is TGTGCCACCAGCAGAGTGGGGGGGGGCTACCCAGATACGCAGTATTTT.

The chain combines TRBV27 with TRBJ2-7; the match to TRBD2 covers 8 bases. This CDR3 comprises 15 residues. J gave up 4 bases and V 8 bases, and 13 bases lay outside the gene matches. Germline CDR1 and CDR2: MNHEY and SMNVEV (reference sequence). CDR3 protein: CASSGGALAGYEQYF. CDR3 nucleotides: TGTGCCAGCTCCGGGGGGGCCCTCGCGGGGTACGAGCAGTACTTC.

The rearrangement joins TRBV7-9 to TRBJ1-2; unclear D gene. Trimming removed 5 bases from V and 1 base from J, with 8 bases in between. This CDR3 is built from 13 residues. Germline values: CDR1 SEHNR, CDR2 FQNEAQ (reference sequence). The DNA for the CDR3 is TGTGCCAGCAGCCTGGACTTTAACTATGGCTACACCTTC. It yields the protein CASSLDFNYGYTF.

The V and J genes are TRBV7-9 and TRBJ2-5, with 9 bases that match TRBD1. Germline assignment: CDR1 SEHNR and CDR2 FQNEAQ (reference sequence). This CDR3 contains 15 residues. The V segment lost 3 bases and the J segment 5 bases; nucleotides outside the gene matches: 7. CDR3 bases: TGTGCCAGCAGCTTGGACGGGACAGGGTACGAGACCCAGTACTTC. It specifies CASSLDGTGYETQYF. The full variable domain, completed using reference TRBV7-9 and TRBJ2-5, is DTGVSQNPRHKITKRGQNVTFRCDPISEHNRLYWYRQTLGQGPEFLTYFQNEAQLEKSRLLSDRFSAERPKGSFSTLEIQRTEQGDSAMYLCASSLDGTGYETQYFGPGTRLLVL.

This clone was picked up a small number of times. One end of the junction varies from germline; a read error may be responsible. In nucleotides, the CDR3 is TGTTCCAGCAGCTTAATCGGGATAGCGGGGGTAGATACGCAGTATTTT. Its translation is CSSSLIGIAGVDTQYF. The chain combines TRBV7-9 with TRBJ2-3, with 9 nucleotides matching TRBD2. Germline V lookup: CDR1 SEHNR, CDR2 FQNEAQ (reference sequence). This CDR3 is built from 16 residues.

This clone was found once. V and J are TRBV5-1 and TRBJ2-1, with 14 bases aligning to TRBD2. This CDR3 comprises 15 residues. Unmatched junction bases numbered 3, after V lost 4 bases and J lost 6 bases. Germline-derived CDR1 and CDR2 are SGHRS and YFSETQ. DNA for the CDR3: TGCGCCAGCAGCGGACTAGCGGGGGGCAGCAATGAGCAGTTCTTC. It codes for CASSGLAGGSNEQFF.

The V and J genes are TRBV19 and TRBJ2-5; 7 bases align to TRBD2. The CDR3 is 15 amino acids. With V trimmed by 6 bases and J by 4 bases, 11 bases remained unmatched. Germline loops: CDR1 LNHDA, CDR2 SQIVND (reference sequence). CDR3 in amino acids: CASSQPGEGLETQYF. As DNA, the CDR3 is TGTGCCAGTAGCCAACCGGGGGAGGGGCTAGAGACCCAGTACTTC.

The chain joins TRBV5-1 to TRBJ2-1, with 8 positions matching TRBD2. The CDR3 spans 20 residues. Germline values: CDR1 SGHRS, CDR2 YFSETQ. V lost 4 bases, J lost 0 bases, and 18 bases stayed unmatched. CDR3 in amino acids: CASSPEGAGGPRSSYNEQFF. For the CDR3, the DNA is TGCGCCAGCAGCCCGGAAGGCGCGGGGGGACCCCGCAGCTCCTACAATGAGCAGTTCTTC.

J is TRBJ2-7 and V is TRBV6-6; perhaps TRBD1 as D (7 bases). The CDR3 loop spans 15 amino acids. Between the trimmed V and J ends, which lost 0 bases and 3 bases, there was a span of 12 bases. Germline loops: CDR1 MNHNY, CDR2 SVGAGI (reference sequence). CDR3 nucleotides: TGTGCCAGCAGTTACTCGCGGGACAGATTCTACGAGCAGTACTTC. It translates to CASSYSRDRFYEQYF.

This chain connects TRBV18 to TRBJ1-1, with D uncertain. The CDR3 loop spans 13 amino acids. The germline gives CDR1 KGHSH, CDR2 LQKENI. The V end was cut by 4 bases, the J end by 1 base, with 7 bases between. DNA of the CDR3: TGTGCCAGCTCACTAAGCCCGAACACTGAAGCTTTCTTT. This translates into CASSLSPNTEAFF. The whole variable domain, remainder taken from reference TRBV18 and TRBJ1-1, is NAGVMQNPRHLVRRRGQEARLRCSPMKGHSHVYWYRQLPEEGLKFMVYLQKENIIDESGMPKERFSAEFPKEGPSILRIQQVVRGDSAAYFCASSLSPNTEAFFGQGTRLTVV.

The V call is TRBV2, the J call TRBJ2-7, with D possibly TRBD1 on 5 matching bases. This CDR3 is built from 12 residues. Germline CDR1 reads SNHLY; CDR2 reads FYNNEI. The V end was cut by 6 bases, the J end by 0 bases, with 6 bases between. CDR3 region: CASSRDSYEQYF. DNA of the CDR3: TGTGCCAGCAGCAGGGACTCCTACGAGCAGTACTTC.

CDR3 residues: CASSEDYGDTDTQYF. The CDR3 coding sequence is TGTGCCAGCAGTGAAGATTACGGGGACACAGATACGCAGTATTTT. The rearrangement uses TRBV2 and TRBJ2-3, with D perhaps matching TRBD2 (5 bases). The CDR3 is 15 amino acids. Trimming took off 1 base at V and 2 bases at J, with 10 bases between the two ends. CDR1 and CDR2 (germline): SNHLY, FYNNEI.

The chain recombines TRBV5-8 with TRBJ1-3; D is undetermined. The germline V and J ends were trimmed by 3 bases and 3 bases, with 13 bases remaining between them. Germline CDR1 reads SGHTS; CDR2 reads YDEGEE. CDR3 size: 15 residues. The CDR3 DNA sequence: TGTGCCAGCAGCTATTACCCCCTCGGTGGAAACACCATATATTTT. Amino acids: CASSYYPLGGNTIYF.

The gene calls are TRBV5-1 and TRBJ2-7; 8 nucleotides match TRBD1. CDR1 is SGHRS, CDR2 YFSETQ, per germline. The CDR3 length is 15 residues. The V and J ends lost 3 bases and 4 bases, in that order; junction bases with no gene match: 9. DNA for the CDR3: TGCGCCAGCAGCTCGGACAGGGTAGTGTCGTACGAGCAGTACTTC. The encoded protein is CASSSDRVVSYEQYF. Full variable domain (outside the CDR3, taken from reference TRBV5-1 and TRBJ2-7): KAGVTQTPRYLIKTRGQQVTLSCSPISGHRSVSWYQQTPGQGLQFLFEYFSETQRNKGNFPGRFSGRQFSNSRSEMNVSTLELGDSALYLCASSSDRVVSYEQYFGPGTRLTVT.

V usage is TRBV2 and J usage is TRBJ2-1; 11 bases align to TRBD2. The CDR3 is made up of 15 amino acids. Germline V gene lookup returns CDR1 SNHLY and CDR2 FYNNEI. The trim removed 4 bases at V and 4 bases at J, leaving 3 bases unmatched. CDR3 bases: TGTGCCAGCAGTGGACCTAGCGGGGGGTACAATGAGCAGTTCTTC. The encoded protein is CASSGPSGGYNEQFF.